A single sample is the source of the 2 T cell receptor beta chains below, sequenced in a study of OX40 agonist ivuxolimab in advanced cancers. Sequencing was performed with immunoSEQ multiplex PCR; in TCRdb, only in-frame clones are kept and a portion is missing. The data show 85,000 to 100,000 clones, under 85% seen once. The starting material was CD4+ or CD8+ T cells sorted from blood, obtained in a trial of the OX40 agonist ivuxolimab. The receptors shown here come from an adult with an advanced solid tumor such as melanoma, head and neck, liver or kidney cancer.

The V gene is TRBV5-1, the J gene TRBJ2-1; 11 bases are a match to TRBD2. CDR1 and CDR2 from the germline V gene are SGHRS and YFSETQ. With 4 bases clipped from V and 8 bases from J, the junction kept 5 bases outside the gene matches. The CDR3 consists of 14 residues. DNA of the CDR3: TGCGCCAGCAGCCAACTAGCGGGAGCAGATGAGCAGTTCTTC. This translates into CASSQLAGADEQFF.

The gene calls are TRBV11-2 and TRBJ2-1, with 9 bases aligning to TRBD1. Per germline, CDR1 SGHAT and CDR2 FQNNGV. CDR3 size: 15 residues. Losses at the gene ends were 3 bases for V and 2 bases for J; bases not matched to a gene: 2. The CDR3: CASSFRQGAYNEQFF. The CDR3 nucleotides read TGTGCCAGCAGCTTTCGACAGGGGGCCTACAATGAGCAGTTCTTC. Filled out from reference TRBV11-2 and TRBJ2-1, the complete variable domain reads EAGVAQSPRYKIIEKRQSVAFWCNPISGHATLYWYQQILGQGPKLLIQFQNNGVVDDSQLPKDRFSAERLKGVDSTLKIQPAKLEDSAVYLCASSFRQGAYNEQFFGPGTRLTVL.